The 11 T cell receptor beta chains given below trace back to one sample, sequenced in a study of OX40 agonist ivuxolimab in advanced cancers. Method: immunoSEQ multiplex PCR; TCRdb's copy keeps in-frame clones and lacks some. The sample lists about 60,000 clones, 86% occurring once. Sequences were derived from CD4+ or CD8+ T cells sorted from blood, sampled in a trial of the OX40 agonist ivuxolimab. The source of these receptors is an adult with an advanced solid tumor such as melanoma, head and neck, liver or kidney cancer.

This CDR3 is CASSQDRRGGEKLFF. The DNA for the CDR3 is TGTGCCAGCAGCCAGGACAGGAGGGGAGGAGAAAAACTGTTTTTT. V gene TRBV7-9 combines with J gene TRBJ1-4, with TRBD1 identical over 7 bases. CDR3 length: 15 amino acids. The trim removed 5 bases at V and 8 bases at J, leaving 11 bases unmatched. CDR1 SEHNR and CDR2 FQNEAQ come from the germline V gene (reference sequence).

This rearrangement joins TRBV18 to TRBJ1-5, with 7 positions matching TRBD1. Trimming took 5 bases from V and 5 from J; bases not matched to a gene: 9. The germline V gene has CDR1 KGHSH and CDR2 LQKENI. The CDR3 has 15 amino acids. CDR3 sequence reads: CASSTGVPLYQPQHF. DNA of the CDR3: TGTGCCAGCTCAACAGGGGTCCCCCTCTATCAGCCCCAGCATTTT.

The chain has TRBV6-1 and TRBJ1-2; 11 positions match TRBD1. The CDR3 has 15 residues. V gave up 3 bases and J gave up 8 bases; unmatched junction bases: 8. Germline V gives CDR1 MNHNS, CDR2 SASEGT. The CDR3 DNA is TGTGCCAGCAGTGATCTAGGACAGGGGGCGGGAGGCTACACCTTC. This codes for CASSDLGQGAGGYTF.

The chain recombines TRBV14 with TRBJ2-2; TRBD1 agrees at 9 bases. Germline values: CDR1 SGHDN, CDR2 FVKESK. V trimming: 6 bases; J trimming: 2 bases; junction bases outside the gene matches: 1. This CDR3 is 14 amino acids long. CDR3 sequence: CASRTGGNTGELFF. CDR3 DNA sequence: TGTGCCAGCAGGACAGGGGGAAACACCGGGGAGCTGTTTTTT.

This rearrangement joins TRBV18 to TRBJ2-4; D is tentatively TRBD1 or TRBD2 (5 bases each). With 3 bases removed from V and 8 bases from J, the gap between germline ends came to 14 bases. Germline CDR1 reads KGHSH; CDR2 reads LQKENI. The CDR3 is 14 amino acids. CDR3 bases: TGTGCCAGCTCACCCGACAGTCAGGAGGACATTCAGTACTTC. This encodes CASSPDSQEDIQYF.

The chain combines TRBV7-2 with TRBJ1-5; maybe TRBD1 (6 bases). Germline V CDR1 and CDR2: SGHTA, FQGNSA. This CDR3 is built from 15 residues. V lost 1 base to trimming and J lost 3 bases, with 10 bases between them. In nucleotides, the CDR3 is TGTGCCAGCAGCTTAGGGGGGGGGCTCAATCAGCCCCAGCATTTT. Translation: CASSLGGGLNQPQHF.

This chain uses TRBV11-3 with TRBJ1-1; 8 nucleotides align to TRBD1. After removal of 0 bases from V and 5 bases from J, the junction contained 14 bases not matched to a gene. The CDR3 is made up of 18 amino acids. Germline loops: CDR1 SGHNT, CDR2 YENEEA. The CDR3 sequence is CASSLDRWGQAGSTEAFF. The CDR3 coding sequence is TGTGCCAGCAGCTTAGATCGATGGGGACAGGCTGGGTCGACTGAAGCTTTCTTT.

The chain combines TRBV25-1 with TRBJ2-7; TRBD1 aligns across 10 bases. With V trimmed by 10 bases and J by 4 bases, 7 bases remained unmatched. This CDR3 is 13 amino acids long. Germline V gene sequence: CDR1 MGHDK, CDR2 SYGVNS. The CDR3 protein is CATSGQGMYEQYF. CDR3 coding DNA: TGTGCCACGTCGGGACAGGGGATGTACGAGCAGTACTTC.

The chain recombines TRBV12-2 with TRBJ2-1; the D call TRBD1 from the table was never checked on the DNA. TRBV12-2 constitutes a pseudogene. The CDR3 spans 8 residues. This chain's CDR3 is CASRDKFF. The CDR3 nucleotides are TGTGCAAGTCGCGACAAGTTCTTC.

This sequence joins TRBV6-6 and TRBJ2-7; the D gene is possibly TRBD1 (6 bases). This CDR3 has 13 residues. In germline, CDR1 is MNHNY, CDR2 SVGAGI (reference sequence). The V end was cut by 10 bases, the J end by 6 bases, with 19 bases between. CDR3 nucleotide sequence: TGTGCCACCTTCCGGGACACCTTGACCGAGCAGTACTTC. Its translation: CATFRDTLTEQYF.

The CDR3 sequence is CASSLEGRSSYNEQFF. The CDR3 DNA reads TGTGCCAGCAGCTTAGAGGGACGGAGCTCCTACAATGAGCAGTTCTTC. The V gene is TRBV7-2, the J gene TRBJ2-1; D is perhaps TRBD1 or TRBD2 (5 bases each). The V and J ends lost 1 base and 0 bases respectively, with 10 bases between them. Germline values: CDR1 SGHTA, CDR2 FQGNSA. The CDR3 runs to 16 residues.